This T cell receptor (beta chain) emerged from a study of blood T cells in healthy people across ages. Study-level information: Roughly one uniquely barcoded beta molecule per two T cells was captured.

For the second PCR, which ran for roughly 7 to 11 cycles, a sample-barcoded 5' primer and a J-beta primer mix were used. Template switching added a 12-random-nucleotide identifier to every cDNA molecule. TCRdb re-called the 5' RACE reads through MiXCR, storing one row per CDR3 protein. Here the sample spans about 1,600,000 distinct CDR3 sequences, 42% being singletons. As concerns this clonotype: The junction and the germline gene differ at one end; a read error may be behind it.

The CDR3 has 14 residues. Germline assignment: CDR1 SGHDT and CDR2 YYEEEE. The source is a woman between 18 and 29 years old in good health. Specimen: blood. The V call is TRBV5-6, the J call TRBJ2-6, with no clear D. In nucleotides, the CDR3 is TGTGCCAGCGGCTTACTGCGTGGGGCCAACGTCCTGACTTTC. As protein: CASGLLRGANVLTF.